Presented here are 8 T cell receptor beta chains from one specimen sequenced in a study of cytomegalovirus exposure and HLA in healthy donors. This PCR relied on a set of 60 Vbeta primers and 13 Jbeta primers. The table came from immunoSEQ multiplex PCR; TCRdb's copy has only in-frame clones and leaves some out. The sample shows 100,000 or so clones, 85% of them seen only once. Sequences were obtained from PBMCs. The receptors here all came from a man aged 25-45 years in good health and CMV-seronegative.

This rearrangement joins TRBV11-2 to TRBJ2-2; TRBD1 aligns across 7 bases. The germline V gene encodes CDR1 SGHAT and CDR2 FQNNGV. The trim removed 3 bases at V and 1 base at J, leaving 8 bases unmatched. The CDR3 has 17 residues. CDR3 nucleotides: TGTGCCAGCAGCTTCCCCTGGGGACAGATGAACACCGGGGAGCTGTTTTTT. Amino acids: CASSFPWGQMNTGELFF. The whole variable domain, remainder taken from reference TRBV11-2 and TRBJ2-2, is EAGVAQSPRYKIIEKRQSVAFWCNPISGHATLYWYQQILGQGPKLLIQFQNNGVVDDSQLPKDRFSAERLKGVDSTLKIQPAKLEDSAVYLCASSFPWGQMNTGELFFGEGSRLTVL.

The chain is built from TRBV5-1 and TRBJ2-5; tentative D call: TRBD1 (5 bases). CDR1 is SGHRS and CDR2 is YFSETQ in the germline V gene. The CDR3 loop spans 15 amino acids. Between the trimmed V and J ends, which lost 0 bases and 5 bases, there was a span of 14 bases. CDR3 nucleotides: TGCGCCAGCAGCTTGGCAAGGGCAGGGATCGAGACCCAGTACTTC. Protein: CASSLARAGIETQYF.

The rearrangement joins TRBV10-3 to TRBJ2-5; D unclear. V dropped 2 bases and J dropped 1 base, with 11 bases sitting between them. The CDR3 has 15 residues. Germline V gene lookup returns CDR1 ENHRY and CDR2 SYGVKD. CDR3 DNA: TGTGCCATCAGTGAGGGGCTATCTGTCCAAGAGACCCAGTACTTC. It codes for CAISEGLSVQETQYF.

This clone was recorded a few times. The gene calls are TRBV6-1 and TRBJ2-7, with 7 nucleotides matching TRBD1. The germline gives CDR1 MNHNS, CDR2 SASEGT. The CDR3 has 14 amino acids. V lost 1 base, J lost 3 bases, and 3 bases stayed unmatched. In DNA, the CDR3 is TGTGCCAGCAGTGAAGGGGACAGTAGCTACGAGCAGTACTTC. This codes for CASSEGDSSYEQYF.

The chain joins TRBV6-5 to TRBJ1-3; D gene unclear. Germline values: CDR1 MNHEY, CDR2 SVGAGI. The length of the CDR3 is 15 residues. The ends were cut back, 6 bases at V and 0 bases at J, with 12 bases in the middle. CDR3 in amino acids: CASRLTRDSGNTIYF. The CDR3 nucleotides read TGTGCCAGCAGACTGACTCGGGACTCTGGAAACACCATATATTTT.

This chain joins TRBV4-1 and TRBJ1-1; D is unclear. CDR3 length: 16 amino acids. CDR1 is MGHRA, CDR2 YSYEKL, per germline. The germline V and J ends were trimmed by 0 bases and 4 bases, with 15 bases remaining between them. In DNA form, the CDR3 reads TGCGCCAGCAGCCAAGACCAACGGAGAAGAGGCACTGAAGCTTTCTTT. Translation: CASSQDQRRRGTEAFF.

CDR3 in amino acids: CASSRDRSGNTIYF. CDR3 sequence (DNA): TGTGCCAGCAGTCGAGACAGGAGTGGAAACACCATATATTTT. This chain joins TRBV6-5 and TRBJ1-3; tentative D call: TRBD1 (6 bases). V gave up 5 bases and J gave up 3 bases, with 11 bases separating them. The germline V gene has CDR1 MNHEY and CDR2 SVGAGI. The CDR3 totals 14 residues.

In its sample, this clone was seen a few times. V gene TRBV7-9 combines with J gene TRBJ2-3; 8 bases align to TRBD2. The CDR3 length is 19 residues. V was pared by 4 bases and J by 5 bases, with 20 bases of the junction left unmatched. CDR1 and CDR2 (germline): SEHNR, FQNEAQ (reference sequence). CDR3 residues: CASSSPRDSGATHIDTQYF. CDR3 coding DNA: TGTGCCAGCAGCTCCCCCAGGGATAGCGGGGCTACGCACATAGATACGCAGTATTTT.